These T cell receptor beta chains were read from a single sample in a study of control samples from healthy donors and cancer patients. Method: immunoSEQ multiplex PCR; TCRdb's copy keeps in-frame clones and lacks some. The sample lists approximately 100,000 clones, around nine tenths occurring once. The specimen was blood. Receptor source: a man aged 30-40 years in good health. CDR3s leave out the opening cysteine and the closing phenylalanine or tryptophan.

V gene,CDR3 protein
TRBV6-6,ATGGLSGANVLT
TRBV7-2,ASSSLQTGFFDNYGYT
TRBV5-6,ASSLRSHQETQY
TRBV7-6,ASSLSGGRTDTQY
TRBV28,ASYEGGYSPLH
TRBV27,ASTRSGGVETQY
TRBV7-2,ASSGLAGNTGELF
TRBV5-5,ASSAKTGSSYNEQF
TRBV18,ASSPSPGGRNYGYT
TRBV4-2,ASSQAGGPDTQY
TRBV9,ASSVRADTEDIQY